Shown below are 10 T cell receptor beta chains from a single sample sequenced in a study of T cell repertoires in cytomegalovirus infection. TCRdb reprocessed the reads via MiXCR and lists one record per CDR3 protein. The table lists more than 650,000 distinct CDR3 sequences, roughly 35% of them singletons. Sequenced material: PBMCs. These TCRs come from a human donor in good health (CMV status not recorded). Some clones in this sample may be carry-over from other donors' samples.

This clonotype was picked up a small number of times. This chain links TRBV19 with TRBJ2-3, with TRBD1 matching over 7 bases. Germline V CDR1 and CDR2: LNHDA, SQIVND (reference sequence). V gave up 8 bases and J gave up 2 bases; unmatched junction bases: 10. The CDR3 sequence is 15 residues long. CDR3 sequence reads: CASAEGARHTDTQYF. In DNA form, the CDR3 reads TGTGCCAGTGCAGAGGGGGCGCGTCACACAGATACGCAGTATTTT.

The sample holds one count of this clonotype. V is TRBV14 and J is TRBJ1-1, with 8 nucleotides matching TRBD1. The CDR3 length is 17 residues. CDR1 and CDR2 (germline): SGHDN, FVKESK. With V trimmed by 3 bases and J by 4 bases, 13 bases remained unmatched. The CDR3 DNA reads as TGTGCCAGCAGCCACACAAACTTAGGACAGGGTCGCACTGAAGCTTTCTTT. Residues: CASSHTNLGQGRTEAFF.

V and J are TRBV4-1 and TRBJ2-3; D not certain. CDR1 and CDR2 from the germline V gene are MGHRA and YSYEKL. The CDR3 has 14 residues. V was cut by 2 bases and J by 6 bases, with 12 bases left in between. The CDR3 region is CASSQSSVWDTQYF. CDR3 in DNA: TGCGCCAGCAGCCAATCCTCAGTTTGGGATACGCAGTATTTT.

The rearrangement joins TRBV27 to TRBJ2-5; 12 bases fit TRBD2. The CDR3 is 15 residues long. Trimming removed 4 bases from V and 5 bases from J; junction bases left unmatched: 5. Germline V gene sequence: CDR1 MNHEY, CDR2 SMNVEV (reference sequence). The CDR3 region is CASSSTSGGRETQYF. For the CDR3, the DNA is TGTGCCAGCAGTTCGACTAGCGGGGGTCGGGAGACCCAGTACTTC.

This clonotype was counted a few times. The rearrangement links TRBV7-8 to TRBJ2-3; D is perhaps TRBD2 (6 bases). CDR3 size: 16 residues. The germline gives CDR1 SGHVS, CDR2 FQNEAQ. The germline V and J ends were trimmed by 2 bases and 6 bases, with 18 bases remaining between them. As DNA, the CDR3 is TGTGCCAGCAGCTTAATGAGGGGACTCGGCTCCGATACGCAGTATTTT. Translation gives CASSLMRGLGSDTQYF.

Notes on this clonotype: A read error may account for a junction end that differs from germline. The chain has TRBV6-1 and TRBJ2-2, with a tentative D call TRBD1 (5 bases). The germline CDR1 and CDR2 sequences are MNHNS and SASEGT. The CDR3 extends over 13 amino acids. The CDR3 loop is CTSSDSEAGELFF. CDR3 DNA sequence: TGTACCAGCAGTGACAGTGAGGCCGGGGAGCTGTTTTTT.

This clonotype was found a few times. The chain's CDR3 is CASSYNEREKLFF. The CDR3 bases are TGTGCCAGCAGTTATAATGAGAGGGAAAAACTGTTTTTT. This sequence joins TRBV28 and TRBJ1-4; D remains unclear. V was pared by 4 bases and J by 8 bases, with 11 bases between. Germline-derived CDR1 and CDR2 are MDHEN and SYDVKM. The CDR3 contains 13 residues.

The chain is built from TRBV4-1 and TRBJ1-4; D not resolved. This CDR3 contains 13 residues. CDR1 MGHRA and CDR2 YSYEKL come from the germline V gene. Trimming pared 1 base from V and 8 bases from J, leaving 8 bases between. CDR3 in amino acids: CASSQASQEKLFF. For the CDR3, the DNA is TGCGCCAGCAGCCAAGCGAGCCAGGAAAAACTGTTTTTT.

Comments on this clonotype: Being one base from a much bigger clone, this may be a read error. The genes are TRBV7-2 and TRBJ2-7; a possible D gene is TRBD2 (5 bases). Per germline, CDR1 SGHTA and CDR2 FQGNSA. There are 12 residues in the CDR3. CDR3 sequence reads: CASMPSSYEPYF. Written as DNA, the CDR3 is TGTGCCAGCATGCCTAGCTCCTACGAGCCGTACTTC.

The rearrangement uses TRBV20-1 and TRBJ2-3; D is undetermined. Trimming pared 6 bases from V and 0 bases from J, leaving 7 bases between. CDR3 length equals 12 residues. Germline V gene lookup returns CDR1 DFQATT and CDR2 SNEGSKA (reference sequence). CDR3 in amino acids: CSAPASTDTQYF. The CDR3 coding sequence is TGCAGTGCACCGGCTAGCACAGATACGCAGTATTTT.